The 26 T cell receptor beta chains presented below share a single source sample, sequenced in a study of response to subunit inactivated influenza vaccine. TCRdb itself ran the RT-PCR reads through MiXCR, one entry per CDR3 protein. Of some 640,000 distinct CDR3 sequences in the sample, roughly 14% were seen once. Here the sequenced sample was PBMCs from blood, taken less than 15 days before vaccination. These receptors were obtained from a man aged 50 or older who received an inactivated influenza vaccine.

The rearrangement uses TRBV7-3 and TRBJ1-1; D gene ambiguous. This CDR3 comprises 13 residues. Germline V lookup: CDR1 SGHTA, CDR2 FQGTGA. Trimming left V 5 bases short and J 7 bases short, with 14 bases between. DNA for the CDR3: TGTGCCAGCAGCACCCGGGAGGGAGGTGAAGCTTTCTTT. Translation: CASSTREGGEAFF.

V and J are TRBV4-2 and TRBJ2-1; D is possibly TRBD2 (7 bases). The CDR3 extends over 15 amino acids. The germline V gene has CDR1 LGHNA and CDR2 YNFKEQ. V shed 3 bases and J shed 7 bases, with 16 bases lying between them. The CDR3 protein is CASSQAGEGGNEQFF. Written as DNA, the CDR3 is TGTGCCAGCAGCCAGGCGGGAGAGGGGGGGAATGAGCAGTTCTTC.

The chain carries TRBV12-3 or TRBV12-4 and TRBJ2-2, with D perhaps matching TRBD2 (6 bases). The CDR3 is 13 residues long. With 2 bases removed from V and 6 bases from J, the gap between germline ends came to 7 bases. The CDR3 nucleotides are TGTGCCAGCAGTTTATGGAGGGCCGGGGAGCTGTTTTTT. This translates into CASSLWRAGELFF.

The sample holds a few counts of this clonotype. The CDR3 nucleotides read TGTGCCAGCAGCTTGCTTAGCGGGGGTGGAATCCATGAGCAGTTCTTC. Translated: CASSLLSGGGIHEQFF. The rearrangement uses TRBV5-5 and TRBJ2-1, with TRBD2 identical over 9 bases. V lost 1 base, J lost 8 bases, and 10 bases stayed unmatched. The CDR3 is 16 residues long. From germline, CDR1 is SGHKS and CDR2 YYEKEE (reference sequence).

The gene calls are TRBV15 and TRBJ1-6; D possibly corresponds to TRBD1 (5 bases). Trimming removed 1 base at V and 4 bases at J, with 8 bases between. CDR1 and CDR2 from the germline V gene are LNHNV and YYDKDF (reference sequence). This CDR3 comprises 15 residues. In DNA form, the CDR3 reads TGTGCCACCAGCAGAGGCCAGGGATATAATTCACCCCTCCACTTT. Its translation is CATSRGQGYNSPLHF.

CDR3 sequence reads: CASSEVARKLSEQYF. DNA for the CDR3: TGCGCCAGCAGTGAGGTAGCGAGAAAGCTCTCCGAGCAGTACTTC. The chain combines TRBV10-2 with TRBJ2-7; D is perhaps TRBD2 (5 bases). Germline V gene lookup returns CDR1 WSHSY and CDR2 SAAADI. V was trimmed by 2 bases and J by 6 bases, leaving 17 bases between them. The length of the CDR3 is 15 residues.

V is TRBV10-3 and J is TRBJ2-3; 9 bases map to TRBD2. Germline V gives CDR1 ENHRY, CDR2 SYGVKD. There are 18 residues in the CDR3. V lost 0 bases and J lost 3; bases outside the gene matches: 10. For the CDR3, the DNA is TGTGCCATCAGTGAGTCGGCGGGAGGGCCAAGGGGGACAGATACGCAGTATTTT. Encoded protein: CAISESAGGPRGTDTQYF.

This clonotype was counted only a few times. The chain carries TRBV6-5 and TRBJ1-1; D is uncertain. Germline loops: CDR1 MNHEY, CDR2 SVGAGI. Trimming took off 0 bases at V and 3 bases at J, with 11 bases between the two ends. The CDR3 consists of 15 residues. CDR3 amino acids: CASSYSPAVDTEAFF. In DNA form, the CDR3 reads TGTGCCAGCAGTTACTCTCCGGCGGTTGACACTGAAGCTTTCTTT.

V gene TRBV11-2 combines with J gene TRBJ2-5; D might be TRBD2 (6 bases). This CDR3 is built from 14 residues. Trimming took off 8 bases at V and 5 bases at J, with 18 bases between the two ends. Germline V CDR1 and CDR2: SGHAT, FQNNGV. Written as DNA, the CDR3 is TGTGCCAGCTCGGGGAGGAACTCTCGGGAGACCCAGTACTTC. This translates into CASSGRNSRETQYF.

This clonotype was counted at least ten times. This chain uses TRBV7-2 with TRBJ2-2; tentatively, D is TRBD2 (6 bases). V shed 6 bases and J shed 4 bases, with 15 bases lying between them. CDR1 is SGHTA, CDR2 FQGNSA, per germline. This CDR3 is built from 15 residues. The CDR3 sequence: CASRPPGLSTGELFF. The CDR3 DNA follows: TGTGCCAGCAGGCCTCCGGGACTCTCCACCGGGGAGCTGTTTTTT. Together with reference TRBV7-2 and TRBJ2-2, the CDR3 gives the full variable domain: GAGVSQSPSNKVTEKGKDVELRCDPISGHTALYWYRQSLGQGLEFLIYFQGNSAPDKSGLPSDRFSAERTGGSVSTLTIQRTQQEDSAVYLCASRPPGLSTGELFFGEGSRLTVL.

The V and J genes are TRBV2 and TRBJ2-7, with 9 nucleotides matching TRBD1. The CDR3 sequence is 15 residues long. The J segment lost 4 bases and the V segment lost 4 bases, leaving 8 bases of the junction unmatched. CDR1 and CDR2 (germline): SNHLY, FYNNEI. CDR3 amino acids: CASSATGGEWYEQYF. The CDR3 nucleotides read TGTGCCAGCAGTGCAACAGGGGGCGAATGGTACGAGCAGTACTTC.

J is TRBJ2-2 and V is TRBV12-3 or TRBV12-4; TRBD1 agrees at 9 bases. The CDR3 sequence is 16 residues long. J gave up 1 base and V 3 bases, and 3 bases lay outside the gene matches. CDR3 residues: CASSFVDRGNTGELFF. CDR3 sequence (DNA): TGTGCCAGCAGTTTTGTGGACAGGGGGAACACCGGGGAGCTGTTTTTT.

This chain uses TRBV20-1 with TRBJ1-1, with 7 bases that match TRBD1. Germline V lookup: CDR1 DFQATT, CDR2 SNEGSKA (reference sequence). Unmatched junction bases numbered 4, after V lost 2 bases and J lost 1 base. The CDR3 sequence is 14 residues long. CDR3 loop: CSARTGTANTEAFF. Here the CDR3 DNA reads TGCAGTGCTAGAACCGGGACAGCGAACACTGAAGCTTTCTTT.

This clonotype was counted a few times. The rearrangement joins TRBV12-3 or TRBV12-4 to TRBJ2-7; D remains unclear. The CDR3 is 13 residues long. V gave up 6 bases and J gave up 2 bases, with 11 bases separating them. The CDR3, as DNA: TGTGCCAGCAGCCGAGACGAGACCTACGAGCAGTACTTC. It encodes CASSRDETYEQYF.

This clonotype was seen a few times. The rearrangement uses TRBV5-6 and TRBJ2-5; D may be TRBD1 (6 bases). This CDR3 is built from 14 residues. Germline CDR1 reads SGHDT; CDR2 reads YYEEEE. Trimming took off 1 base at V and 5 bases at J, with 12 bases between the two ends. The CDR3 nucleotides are TGTGCCAGCAGCTTGCAACAGGGCATGGAGACCCAGTACTTC. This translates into CASSLQQGMETQYF.

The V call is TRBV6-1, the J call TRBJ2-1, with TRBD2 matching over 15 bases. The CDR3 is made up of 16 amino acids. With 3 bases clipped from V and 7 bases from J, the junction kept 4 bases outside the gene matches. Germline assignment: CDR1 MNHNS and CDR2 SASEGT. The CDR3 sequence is CASSDTGLAGGNEQFF. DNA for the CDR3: TGTGCCAGCAGTGACACGGGACTAGCGGGAGGAAATGAGCAGTTCTTC.

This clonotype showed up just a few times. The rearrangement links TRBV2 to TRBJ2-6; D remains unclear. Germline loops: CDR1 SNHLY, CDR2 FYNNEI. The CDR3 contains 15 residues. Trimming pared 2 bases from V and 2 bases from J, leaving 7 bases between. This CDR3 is CASSEQSAGANVLTF. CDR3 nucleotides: TGTGCCAGCAGTGAACAGTCAGCTGGGGCCAACGTCCTGACTTTC.

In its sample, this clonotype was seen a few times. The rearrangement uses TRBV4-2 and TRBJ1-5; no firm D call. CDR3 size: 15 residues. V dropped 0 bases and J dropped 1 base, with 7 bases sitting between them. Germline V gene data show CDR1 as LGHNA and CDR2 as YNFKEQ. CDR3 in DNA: TGTGCCAGCAGCCAAGAGGCTCAGAGCAATCAGCCCCAGCATTTT. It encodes CASSQEAQSNQPQHF.

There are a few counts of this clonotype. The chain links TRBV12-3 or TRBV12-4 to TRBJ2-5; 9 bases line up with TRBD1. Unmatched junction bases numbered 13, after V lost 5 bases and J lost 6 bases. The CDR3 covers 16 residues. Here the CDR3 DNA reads TGTGCCAGCAGTCCCGCCATCGGACAGGGGCGACAGACCCAGTACTTC. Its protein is CASSPAIGQGRQTQYF.

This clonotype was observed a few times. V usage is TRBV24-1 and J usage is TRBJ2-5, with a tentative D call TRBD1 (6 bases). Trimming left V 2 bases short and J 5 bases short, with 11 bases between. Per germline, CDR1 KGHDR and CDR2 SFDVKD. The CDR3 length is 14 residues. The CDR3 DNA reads TGTGCCACCAGTGATTCCGACAGGCGGGAGACCCAGTACTTC. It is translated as CATSDSDRRETQYF.

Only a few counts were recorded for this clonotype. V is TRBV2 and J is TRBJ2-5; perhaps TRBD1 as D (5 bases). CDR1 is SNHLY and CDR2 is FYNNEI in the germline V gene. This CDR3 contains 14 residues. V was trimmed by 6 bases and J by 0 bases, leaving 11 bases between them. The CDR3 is CASSSTEYQETQYF. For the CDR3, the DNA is TGTGCCAGCAGCTCGACAGAGTACCAAGAGACCCAGTACTTC.

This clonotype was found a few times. This CDR3 reads CASSLNAGRFQETQYF. The CDR3 coding sequence is TGTGCCAGCAGCTTAAACGCCGGGAGGTTTCAAGAGACCCAGTACTTC. V gene TRBV7-2 combines with J gene TRBJ2-5, with TRBD2 matching over 7 bases. The CDR3 runs to 16 residues. Germline values: CDR1 SGHTA, CDR2 FQGNSA. Trimming removed 2 bases from V and 2 bases from J; junction bases left unmatched: 8.

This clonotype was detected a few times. DNA for the CDR3: TGCGCCAGCAGCTTGCTAGGGGAAGGGACTGAAGCTTTCTTT. It encodes CASSLLGEGTEAFF. This rearrangement joins TRBV5-1 to TRBJ1-1; TRBD1 might be the D (5 bases). The CDR3 is made up of 14 amino acids. The germline CDR1 and CDR2 sequences are SGHRS and YFSETQ. V was pared by 1 base and J by 5 bases, with 12 bases between.

This chain's CDR3 is CASSQAGTGVLYGYTF. The CDR3 DNA reads as TGTGCCAGCAGCCAAGCCGGGACAGGGGTTCTCTATGGCTACACCTTC. The chain combines TRBV4-2 with TRBJ1-2; 10 positions agree with TRBD1. Germline lookup yields CDR1 LGHNA and CDR2 YNFKEQ. CDR3 size: 16 residues. V was pared by 1 base and J by 4 bases, with 6 bases of the junction left unmatched.

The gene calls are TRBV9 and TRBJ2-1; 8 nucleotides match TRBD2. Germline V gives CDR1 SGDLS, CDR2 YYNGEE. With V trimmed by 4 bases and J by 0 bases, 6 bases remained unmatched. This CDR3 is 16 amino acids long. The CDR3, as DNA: TGTGCCAGCAGCAAGACTAGCGAAAGCTCCTACAATGAGCAGTTCTTC. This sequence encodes CASSKTSESSYNEQFF. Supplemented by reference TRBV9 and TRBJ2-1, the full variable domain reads DSGVTQTPKHLITATGQRVTLRCSPRSGDLSVYWYQQSLDQGLQFLIQYYNGEERAKGNILERFSAQQFPDLHSELNLSSLELGDSALYFCASSKTSESSYNEQFFGPGTRLTVL.

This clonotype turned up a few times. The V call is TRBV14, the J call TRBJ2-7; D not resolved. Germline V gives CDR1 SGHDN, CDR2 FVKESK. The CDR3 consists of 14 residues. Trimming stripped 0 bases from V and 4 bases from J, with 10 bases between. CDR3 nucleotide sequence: TGTGCCAGCAGCCAAGATGTTCCCGGATACGAGCAGTACTTC. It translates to CASSQDVPGYEQYF.